These 20 T cell receptor beta chains were sequenced from one sample in a study of CXCR3-negative and CXCR3-positive naive CD8 T cells. Their antigen targets remain unknown. In preparing the TRB cDNA libraries, 5' RACE with UMI labels was used. TCRdb reprocessed the 5' RACE reads and reports one entry per CDR3 protein, with no DNA. The sample holds about 150,000 distinct CDR3 sequences. Study results and limitations: Hydrophobicity was higher for TRB CDR3s found in CXCR3-positive naive cells than in CXCR3-negative naive cells.

Input material: naive CXCR3+ CD8+ T cells from blood. This sample's subset: CD45RO-CCR7+CD27+CD95- naive CD8+ T cells expressing CXCR3 (TNR3+). The receptors were gathered from a human donor in good health. Some clones in this sample may be carry-over from other donors' samples.

The genes are TRBV28 and TRBJ2-1; TCRdb's D call of TRBD1 is untestable without DNA. The CDR3 is 11 residues long. Germline-derived CDR1 and CDR2 are MDHEN and SYDVKM. The CDR3 protein is CASTTGDEQFF.

The chain carries TRBV6-1 and TRBJ1-5; as DNA is missing, the TRBD1 call by TCRdb cannot be tested. The CDR3 loop spans 17 amino acids. Per the germline V gene, CDR1 is MNHNS and CDR2 is SASEGT. CDR3 sequence reads: CASSPLGGFYSNQPQHF.

The V and J genes are TRBV5-1 and TRBJ2-7; TCRdb designates TRBD2, a call that cannot be tested without DNA. This CDR3 contains 14 residues. Germline-derived CDR1 and CDR2 are SGHRS and YFSETQ. CDR3 protein: CASSLSGGPYEQYF.

V gene TRBV3-1 combines with J gene TRBJ1-3; the D call from TCRdb, TRBD1, cannot be confirmed without DNA. This CDR3 region has 15 residues. Germline assignment: CDR1 LGHDT and CDR2 YNNKEL (reference sequence). CDR3 sequence: CASTPWTENGNTIYF.

V and J are TRBV7-7 and TRBJ2-1; TCRdb reports TRBD2, a call that lacks DNA to check it against. Germline V CDR1 and CDR2: SSHAT, FNYEAQ (reference sequence). The CDR3 has 14 residues. The CDR3 here is CASSPKALVNEQFF. Full variable domain (missing parts from reference TRBV7-7 and TRBJ2-1): GAGVSQSPRYKVTKRGQDVTLRCDPISSHATLYWYQQALGQGPEFLTYFNYEAQPDKSGLPSDRFSAERPEGSISTLTIQRTEQRDSAMYRCASSPKALVNEQFFGPGTRLTVL.

The genes are TRBV28 and TRBJ2-1; the D gene TCRdb calls, TRBD2, cannot be checked with no DNA. Germline V CDR1 and CDR2: MDHEN, SYDVKM. The CDR3 is 14 amino acids. The CDR3 sequence: CASSYQPSGIEQFF.

The genes are TRBV5-1 and TRBJ2-1; TCRdb calls TRBD2, which cannot be checked without DNA. The CDR3 runs to 17 residues. Looked up from germline, CDR1 is SGHRS and CDR2 is YFSETQ. CDR3: CASSLEGSGSAYNEQFF.

CDR3 residues: CASSPALGYSYEQYF. The chain has TRBV5-1 and TRBJ2-7. The germline V gene encodes CDR1 SGHRS and CDR2 YFSETQ. This CDR3 is 15 amino acids long.

The genes are TRBV5-1 and TRBJ1-1. From germline, CDR1 is SGHRS and CDR2 YFSETQ. The CDR3 runs 13 residues. CDR3 residues: CASSLSSRTEAFF.

The chain carries TRBV19 and TRBJ2-2. Germline lookup yields CDR1 LNHDA and CDR2 SQIVND (reference sequence). This CDR3 has 14 residues. CDR3 sequence reads: CASSILGYSGELFF.

The gene calls are TRBV7-2 and TRBJ2-7; with no DNA, the TCRdb D assignment of TRBD2 cannot be verified. This CDR3 has 17 amino acids. Looked up from germline, CDR1 is SGHTA and CDR2 is FQGNSA. This CDR3 reads CASSPDGPALISYEQYF.

The J gene is TRBJ2-3, the V gene TRBV11-2; TCRdb selects TRBD1, and the lack of DNA leaves this call unchecked. Germline loops: CDR1 SGHAT, CDR2 FQNNGV. The CDR3 is made up of 15 amino acids. The CDR3 spells CASGGFDNTPDTQYF.

The rearrangement links TRBV5-6 to TRBJ2-7; TCRdb returns TRBD2, unconfirmable since there is no DNA. CDR3 length: 14 residues. Germline loops: CDR1 SGHDT, CDR2 YYEEEE. The CDR3 reads CASSLGLPKGEQYF.

The rearrangement uses TRBV4-2 and TRBJ1-2; the TCRdb D gene call, TRBD1, has no DNA to confirm it. CDR1 and CDR2 from the germline V gene are LGHNA and YNFKEQ. This CDR3 comprises 14 residues. This CDR3 is CASSQGTENYGYTF.

The chain employs TRBV29-1 and TRBJ2-3; lacking DNA, the TRBD1 call made by TCRdb goes unchecked. Per germline, CDR1 SQVTM and CDR2 ANQGSEA. This CDR3 is built from 18 residues. CDR3 amino acids: CSAEARGLSGPSTDTQYF.

The rearrangement links TRBV29-1 to TRBJ2-1; the TRBD1 assignment by TCRdb is unverifiable without DNA. The CDR3 consists of 11 residues. Germline CDR1 reads SQVTM; CDR2 reads ANQGSEA. This chain's CDR3 is CSTRDSNEQFF.

The chain joins TRBV2 to TRBJ2-7; no DNA is available, so the TRBD1 call from TCRdb remains unchecked. There are 14 residues in the CDR3. Germline-derived CDR1 and CDR2 are SNHLY and FYNNEI. The CDR3 here is CASSAGQGFYEQYF.

The genes are TRBV28 and TRBJ2-7; TCRdb lists TRBD1, though no DNA is available to test this call. CDR1 and CDR2 (germline): MDHEN, SYDVKM. The CDR3 runs to 15 residues. CDR3 sequence: CARSFRGPSSYEQYF.

The chain has TRBV4-3 and TRBJ2-5; TCRdb names TRBD1, which stays unverified in the absence of DNA. The CDR3 has 14 amino acids. CDR1 and CDR2 from the germline V gene are LGHNA and YSLEER. The CDR3 reads CASSPDRRQETQYF.

The chain links TRBV12-3 or TRBV12-4 to TRBJ2-3; with no DNA, the TCRdb D assignment of TRBD1 cannot be verified. The CDR3 is 15 residues long. The CDR3 is CASSLTEGAPDTQYF.